These 32 T cell receptor beta chains were all obtained from the same sample, sequenced in a study of blood T cell repertoires in COVID-19. Libraries were prepared by immunoSEQ multiplex PCR; TCRdb keeps only in-frame clonotypes and omits some of them. Of approximately 230,000 clones in the sample, roughly 85% were seen once. The sample was peripheral blood. These TCRs come from a man aged 25 to 40 who had recovered from COVID-19.

V gene TRBV5-6 combines with J gene TRBJ1-1; possible D gene TRBD1, 5 bases. The V end was cut by 2 bases, the J end by 5 bases, with 16 bases between. Germline loops: CDR1 SGHDT, CDR2 YYEEEE. CDR3 length equals 15 residues. CDR3 nucleotides: TGTGCCAGCAGCTTCTTCCAGGGATTGAGGACTGAAGCTTTCTTT. This encodes CASSFFQGLRTEAFF.

The chain is built from TRBV11-2 and TRBJ2-7, with 7 bases fitting TRBD2. Germline CDR1 is SGHAT and CDR2 is FQNNGV. The V segment lost 5 bases and the J segment 5 bases; nucleotides outside the gene matches: 6. This CDR3 region has 13 residues. The CDR3 sequence: CASSPGLDHEQYF. Written as DNA, the CDR3 is TGTGCCAGCAGCCCCGGACTAGACCACGAGCAGTACTTC.

The V call is TRBV11-2, the J call TRBJ2-3; the match to TRBD2 covers 10 bases. CDR3 length: 18 amino acids. CDR1 SGHAT and CDR2 FQNNGV come from the germline V gene. J lost 1 base, V lost 1 base, and 8 bases had no gene match. CDR3 residues: CASSLVGSGGRGTDTQYF. CDR3 DNA: TGTGCCAGCAGCTTAGTAGGTAGCGGGGGGCGGGGCACAGATACGCAGTATTTT.

V is TRBV2 and J is TRBJ1-1, with D unclear. The germline V gene has CDR1 SNHLY and CDR2 FYNNEI. Trimming shortened V by 2 bases and J by 3 bases, and 7 bases separated the two germline ends. CDR3 length: 13 residues. The CDR3 bases are TGTGCCAGCAGTGAAATCCCCGACACTGAAGCTTTCTTT. Encoded protein: CASSEIPDTEAFF.

The J gene is TRBJ2-4, the V gene TRBV5-1, with 8 positions matching TRBD2. CDR1 and CDR2 (germline): SGHRS, YFSETQ. Germline trimming cut 4 bases from V and 6 bases from J; bases unmatched to any gene: 9. The CDR3 has 15 residues. The CDR3 reads CASSPGGVAGNIQYF. The CDR3, as DNA: TGCGCCAGCAGCCCGGGAGGGGTAGCGGGAAACATTCAGTACTTC.

A few counts support this clone. This rearrangement joins TRBV10-1 to TRBJ2-7, with TRBD1 as a possible D gene (6 bases). The CDR3 runs to 13 residues. The V gene lost 7 bases and the J gene lost 5 bases, with 15 bases spanning the gap. The germline V gene encodes CDR1 WNHNN and CDR2 SYGVQD (reference sequence). The chain's CDR3 is CASINREPNEQYF. The CDR3 DNA follows: TGCGCCAGCATTAACAGGGAACCCAACGAGCAGTACTTC.

This chain uses TRBV18 with TRBJ2-2; 10 nucleotides agree with TRBD1. The J segment lost 5 bases and the V segment lost 3 bases, leaving 6 bases of the junction unmatched. The CDR3 has 16 amino acids. Germline V gene sequence: CDR1 KGHSH, CDR2 LQKENI. The CDR3 DNA reads as TGTGCCAGCTCACCGAGGACAGGGGGGTTGACCGGGGAGCTGTTTTTT. Its protein is CASSPRTGGLTGELFF.

The table lists this clone with a few counts. The chain recombines TRBV9 with TRBJ2-2, with TRBD2 as a possible D gene (5 bases). The V gene's germline CDR1 is SGDLS and CDR2 YYNGEE. Trimming left V 3 bases short and J 7 bases short, with 10 bases between. This CDR3 is 13 amino acids long. The CDR3 sequence: CASSAAGHGELFF. In nucleotides, the CDR3 is TGTGCCAGCAGCGCGGCGGGCCACGGGGAGCTGTTTTTT. The whole variable domain, filled in from reference TRBV9 and TRBJ2-2, reads DSGVTQTPKHLITATGQRVTLRCSPRSGDLSVYWYQQSLDQGLQFLIQYYNGEERAKGNILERFSAQQFPDLHSELNLSSLELGDSALYFCASSAAGHGELFFGEGSRLTVL.

This clone was detected a few times. The genes are TRBV10-3 and TRBJ2-5; 9 nucleotides align to TRBD1. Germline V CDR1 and CDR2: ENHRY, SYGVKD. The CDR3 has 14 amino acids. The V gene end was trimmed by 4 bases and the J gene end by 4 bases; junction bases not matched to a gene: 4. CDR3 bases: TGTGCCATCAGTGGGGGACAGGGTGGAGAGACCCAGTACTTC. Protein sequence: CAISGGQGGETQYF.

This chain joins TRBV5-1 and TRBJ1-4; 7 bases match TRBD1. CDR1 and CDR2 from the germline V gene are SGHRS and YFSETQ. CDR3 size: 15 residues. Trimming at V came to 4 bases and at J to 4 bases, leaving 7 bases not matched to a gene. The CDR3 DNA sequence: TGCGCCAGCAGCGAATGGACAGGCGGTAATGAAAAACTGTTTTTT. Translation: CASSEWTGGNEKLFF.

The rearrangement joins TRBV5-5 to TRBJ2-3, with 10 bases identical to TRBD1. V shed 4 bases and J 5 bases; nucleotides not matched to a gene: 13. The CDR3 has 17 residues. Looked up from germline, CDR1 is SGHKS and CDR2 is YYEKEE (reference sequence). DNA of the CDR3: TGTGCCAGCAGCATAAGAGCCGGGACAGGGGTTGTAGATACGCAGTATTTT. Its translation: CASSIRAGTGVVDTQYF.

The genes are TRBV5-8 and TRBJ1-1, with TRBD1 matching 7 bases. V gave up 0 bases and J gave up 1 base; unmatched junction bases: 0. Germline V lookup: CDR1 SGHTS, CDR2 YDEGEE. This CDR3 contains 14 residues. The CDR3 DNA reads TGTGCCAGCAGCTTGGAGGGGGCGAACACTGAAGCTTTCTTT. Translation: CASSLEGANTEAFF. Variable domain in full (rest from reference TRBV5-8 and TRBJ1-1): EAGVTQSPTHLIKTRGQQATLRCSPISGHTSVYWYQQALGLGLQFLLWYDEGEERNRGNFPPRFSGRQFPNYSSELNVNALELEDSALYLCASSLEGANTEAFFGQGTRLTVV.

This chain connects TRBV30 to TRBJ1-2, with 7 bases identical to TRBD1. Germline CDR1 is GTSNPN and CDR2 is SVGIG (reference sequence). The length of the CDR3 is 17 residues. J gave up 2 bases and V 0 bases, and 12 bases lay outside the gene matches. The CDR3 nucleotides read TGTGCCTGGAGTGTTCGCGTTCCTGGACAGGCCAACTATGGCTACACCTTC. Translated: CAWSVRVPGQANYGYTF.

The chain recombines TRBV10-1 with TRBJ1-6; D is unclear. This CDR3 spans 15 amino acids. Germline V CDR1 and CDR2: WNHNN, SYGVQD (reference sequence). Trimming shortened V by 0 bases and J by 4 bases, and 7 bases separated the two germline ends. The CDR3 DNA reads TGCGCCAGCAGTGAGTCTGGTAGTTATAATTCACCCCTCCACTTT. It codes for CASSESGSYNSPLHF.

The rearrangement uses TRBV5-1 and TRBJ1-1; unclear D gene. CDR1 and CDR2 (germline): SGHRS, YFSETQ. V lost 0 bases, J lost 0 bases, and 9 bases lay in between. The length of the CDR3 is 15 residues. CDR3 in DNA: TGCGCCAGCAGCTTGGGGGCATCATTGAACACTGAAGCTTTCTTT. Protein sequence: CASSLGASLNTEAFF.

The chain employs TRBV19 and TRBJ2-5; D gene uncertain. CDR3 length: 11 residues. V lost 9 bases, J lost 9 bases, and 14 bases lay in between. Germline V gene sequence: CDR1 LNHDA, CDR2 SQIVND (reference sequence). The CDR3 DNA sequence: TGTGCCAGAGTGTACAGAAGGTCCCAGTACTTC. Residues: CARVYRRSQYF.

The V gene is TRBV6-5, the J gene TRBJ2-3; D is possibly TRBD2 (6 bases). The V end lost 2 bases, the J end lost 6 bases, and 15 bases lay between the germline ends. In germline, CDR1 is MNHEY, CDR2 SVGAGI. This CDR3 is built from 15 residues. The CDR3 protein is CASSYTGLPSDTQYF. As DNA, the CDR3 is TGTGCCAGCAGTTACACGGGACTTCCTTCCGATACGCAGTATTTT.

The chain combines TRBV5-5 with TRBJ2-3, with 8 positions matching TRBD2. The germline V gene encodes CDR1 SGHKS and CDR2 YYEKEE (reference sequence). V dropped 0 bases and J dropped 4; count of bases not matched to a gene: 7. The CDR3 is 16 residues long. CDR3 coding DNA: TGTGCCAGCAGCTTGGGGGTAGCGGGGTTTTCAGATACGCAGTATTTT. Translating it yields CASSLGVAGFSDTQYF.

The gene calls are TRBV9 and TRBJ1-1; D gene ambiguous. Germline V CDR1 and CDR2: SGDLS, YYNGEE. The V end lost 1 base, the J end lost 1 base, and 5 bases lay between the germline ends. The CDR3 contains 13 residues. The CDR3 DNA is TGTGCCAGCAGCGTACTGAGGAACACTGAAGCTTTCTTT. Translation: CASSVLRNTEAFF. Combining the CDR3 with reference TRBV9 and TRBJ1-1 gives the whole variable domain DSGVTQTPKHLITATGQRVTLRCSPRSGDLSVYWYQQSLDQGLQFLIQYYNGEERAKGNILERFSAQQFPDLHSELNLSSLELGDSALYFCASSVLRNTEAFFGQGTRLTVV.

The V gene is TRBV7-2, the J gene TRBJ2-1, with D possibly matching TRBD2 (6 bases). The CDR3 runs 16 residues. Trimming removed 2 bases at V and 8 bases at J, with 19 bases between. Germline-derived CDR1 and CDR2 are SGHTA and FQGNSA. The CDR3 spells CASSLYVGGGSYEQFF. The CDR3 region has the DNA TGTGCCAGCAGCTTATATGTGGGGGGAGGTTCGTATGAGCAGTTCTTC.

The chain links TRBV5-1 to TRBJ1-2, with 8 positions matching TRBD1. This CDR3 is built from 16 residues. Germline V gene sequence: CDR1 SGHRS, CDR2 YFSETQ. Trimming at V came to 2 bases and at J to 4 bases, leaving 10 bases not matched to a gene. CDR3 nucleotide sequence: TGCGCCAGCAGCTTTCTTGGACAGGGTAGGGTCTATGGCTACACCTTC. Amino acid sequence: CASSFLGQGRVYGYTF.

The chain employs TRBV4-3 and TRBJ1-1; D uncertain. CDR3 length: 12 amino acids. V shed 1 base and J shed 5 bases, with 5 bases lying between them. CDR1 is LGHNA and CDR2 is YSLEER in the germline V gene. This chain's CDR3 is CASSQGETEAFF. The CDR3, as DNA: TGCGCCAGCAGCCAAGGGGAGACTGAAGCTTTCTTT.

The chain is built from TRBV3-1 (or the pseudogene TRBV3-2) and TRBJ1-5, with a tentative D call TRBD1 (5 bases). This CDR3 has 13 amino acids. Germline assignment: CDR1 LGHDT and CDR2 YNNKEL (reference sequence). Between the trimmed V and J ends, which lost 0 bases and 9 bases, there was a span of 9 bases. DNA for the CDR3: TGTGCCAGCAGCCAAGATCGGACATGGCCCCAGCATTTT. Amino acid sequence: CASSQDRTWPQHF.

This sequence joins TRBV9 and TRBJ1-3, with D unresolved. This CDR3 region has 16 residues. Between the trimmed V and J ends, which lost 4 bases and 0 bases, there was a span of 14 bases. CDR1 is SGDLS, CDR2 YYNGEE, per germline. CDR3 in amino acids: CASSLEVESSGNTIYF. CDR3 DNA sequence: TGTGCCAGCAGCTTAGAGGTGGAGAGCTCTGGAAACACCATATATTTT.

The V and J genes are TRBV27 and TRBJ1-5; D ambiguous. Germline loops: CDR1 MNHEY, CDR2 SMNVEV (reference sequence). Trimming cost V 3 bases and J 3 bases, with 12 bases left between them. The CDR3 covers 15 residues. DNA for the CDR3: TGTGCCAGCAGTTTGAGACACAGAGACAATCAGCCCCAGCATTTT. It is translated as CASSLRHRDNQPQHF.

The chain employs TRBV6-4 and TRBJ2-6; the match to TRBD2 covers 10 bases. The CDR3 runs to 16 residues. CDR1 and CDR2 (germline): MRHNA, SNTAGT. Trimming removed 2 bases from V and 4 bases from J; junction bases left unmatched: 2. CDR3 in DNA: TGTGCCAGCAGTGACAGCGGGGGGGGAGGGGCCAACGTCCTGACTTTC. Its translation is CASSDSGGGGANVLTF.

The chain recombines TRBV3-1 (or the pseudogene TRBV3-2) with TRBJ2-5; the match to TRBD1 covers 11 bases. The CDR3 sequence is 16 residues long. Germline V gene lookup returns CDR1 LGHDT and CDR2 YNNKEL (reference sequence). V shed 6 bases and J 4 bases; nucleotides not matched to a gene: 10. In DNA form, the CDR3 reads TGTGCCAGCAGAAGGACAGGGGGCCTTGTGGGAGAGACCCAGTACTTC. Translating gives CASRRTGGLVGETQYF.

Written as DNA, the CDR3 is TGTGCCAGCTCAACCAGGACAGGCTTCTATGGCTACACCTTC. It specifies CASSTRTGFYGYTF. The chain employs TRBV18 and TRBJ1-2; 7 bases align to TRBD1. V lost 5 bases and J lost 4; bases outside the gene matches: 7. Germline V CDR1 and CDR2: KGHSH, LQKENI. The CDR3 is made up of 14 amino acids.

The chain uses TRBV9 and TRBJ2-2, with TRBD2 matching 7 bases. CDR3 length equals 16 residues. CDR1 and CDR2 (germline): SGDLS, YYNGEE. After removal of 4 bases from V and 7 bases from J, the junction contained 13 bases not matched to a gene. CDR3 residues: CASSPRDERGIGELFF. The CDR3, as DNA: TGTGCCAGCAGCCCCCGGGACGAGCGGGGTATCGGGGAGCTGTTTTTT.

The chain uses TRBV6-2 or TRBV6-3 and TRBJ2-2, with D unresolved. This CDR3 contains 13 residues. Germline V gene sequence: CDR1 MNHEY, CDR2 SVGEGT. Trimming took 5 bases from V and 2 from J, leaving 6 bases between them. The CDR3 DNA sequence: TGTGCCAGCAGTCAAACTAACACCGGGGAGCTGTTTTTT. Translation: CASSQTNTGELFF.

V and J are TRBV3-1 (or the pseudogene TRBV3-2) and TRBJ2-1, with 8 bases aligning to TRBD2. The J segment lost 0 bases and the V segment lost 3 bases, leaving 1 base of the junction unmatched. From germline, CDR1 is LGHDT and CDR2 YNNKEL (reference sequence). This CDR3 contains 15 residues. The CDR3: CASSHGTSSYNEQFF. In DNA, the CDR3 is TGTGCCAGCAGCCATGGGACTAGCTCCTACAATGAGCAGTTCTTC.

A note on this clone: Other DNA sequences from this sample encode an identical CDR3 as well. This rearrangement joins TRBV5-1 to TRBJ2-3, with 11 bases identical to TRBD1. CDR3 length: 14 residues. Germline loops: CDR1 SGHRS, CDR2 YFSETQ. V was pared by 5 bases and J by 4 bases, with 3 bases of the junction left unmatched. This CDR3 reads CASRPGQGADTQYF. The CDR3 bases are TGCGCCAGCAGACCGGGACAGGGGGCAGATACGCAGTATTTT.